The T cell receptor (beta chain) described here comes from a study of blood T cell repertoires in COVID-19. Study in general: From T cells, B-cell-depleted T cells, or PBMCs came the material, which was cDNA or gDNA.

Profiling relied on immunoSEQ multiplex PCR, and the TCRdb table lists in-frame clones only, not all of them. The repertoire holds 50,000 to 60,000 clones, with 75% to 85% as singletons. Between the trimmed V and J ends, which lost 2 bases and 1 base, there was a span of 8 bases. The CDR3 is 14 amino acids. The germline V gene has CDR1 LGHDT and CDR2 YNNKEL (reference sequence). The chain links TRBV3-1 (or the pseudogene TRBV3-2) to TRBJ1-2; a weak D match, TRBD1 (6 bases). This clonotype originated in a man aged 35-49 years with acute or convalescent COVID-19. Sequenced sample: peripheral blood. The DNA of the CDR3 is TGTGCCAGCAGCCAACACAGGGTTAACTATGGCTACACCTTC. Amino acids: CASSQHRVNYGYTF.